This passage covers 29 T cell receptor beta chains from one sample sequenced in a study of blood T cell repertoires in COVID-19. Assay used: immunoSEQ multiplex PCR; TCRdb lists only in-frame clones, some missing. The table has roughly 130,000 clones, 70% to 90% seen once. The sequenced sample was PBMCs or T cells enriched from blood (not recorded which). These receptors all stem from a woman in her 50s with acute COVID-19.

The genes are TRBV11-2 and TRBJ2-2; the match to TRBD1 covers 9 bases. The CDR3 covers 14 residues. Germline-derived CDR1 and CDR2 are SGHAT and FQNNGV. Trimming took 7 bases from V and 7 from J; bases not matched to a gene: 7. The CDR3 loop reads CASTIQGADGELFF. The CDR3 DNA follows: TGTGCCAGCACCATACAGGGGGCGGACGGGGAGCTGTTTTTT.

The chain has TRBV7-8 and TRBJ1-2; 8 nucleotides line up with TRBD1. This CDR3 region has 15 residues. Losses at the gene ends were 5 bases for V and 0 bases for J; bases not matched to a gene: 5. Germline CDR1 is SGHVS and CDR2 is FQNEAQ. Here the CDR3 reads CASSVDRATNYGYTF. CDR3 nucleotides: TGTGCCAGCAGCGTGGACAGGGCAACTAACTATGGCTACACCTTC.

This rearrangement joins TRBV30 to TRBJ2-7; weak D call: TRBD1 (6 bases). The CDR3 length is 14 residues. Germline V gene data show CDR1 as GTSNPN and CDR2 as SVGIG (reference sequence). Trimming left V 4 bases short and J 2 bases short, with 15 bases between. The CDR3 is CAWIAGTSTYEQYF. The DNA for the CDR3 is TGTGCCTGGATCGCCGGGACAAGCACCTACGAGCAGTACTTC.

The genes are TRBV29-1 and TRBJ2-1; D might be TRBD1 (6 bases). This CDR3 spans 11 amino acids. V dropped 3 bases and J dropped 6 bases, with 6 bases sitting between them. Germline CDR1 reads SQVTM; CDR2 reads ANQGSEA. The DNA for the CDR3 is TGCAGCGTTGACAGGGGCAATGAGCAGTTCTTC. It is translated as CSVDRGNEQFF.

V gene TRBV30 combines with J gene TRBJ2-7, with D possibly being TRBD2 (5 bases). Germline V gives CDR1 GTSNPN, CDR2 SVGIG (reference sequence). V was shortened by 0 bases and J by 5 bases, with 11 bases between the two germline ends. CDR3 length equals 13 residues. The CDR3 protein is CAWSVLEADEQYF. The CDR3 nucleotides are TGTGCCTGGAGTGTACTAGAGGCTGACGAGCAGTACTTC.

This chain connects TRBV5-1 to TRBJ2-1; TRBD1 agrees at 12 bases. The V segment lost 3 bases and the J segment 8 bases; nucleotides outside the gene matches: 6. Germline-derived CDR1 and CDR2 are SGHRS and YFSETQ. The CDR3 sequence is 15 residues long. The CDR3 region has the DNA TGCGCCAGCAGCTGGGGACAGGGGGCGAAGGATGAGCAGTTCTTC. Residues: CASSWGQGAKDEQFF.

V usage is TRBV27 and J usage is TRBJ1-1, with TRBD1 matching over 9 bases. V was pared by 3 bases and J by 2 bases, with 7 bases of the junction left unmatched. The CDR3 has 16 amino acids. The V gene's germline CDR1 is MNHEY and CDR2 SMNVEV (reference sequence). The CDR3 DNA sequence: TGTGCCAGCAGTTTCCGACAGGGGGTCATCAACACTGAAGCTTTCTTT. It yields the protein CASSFRQGVINTEAFF.

This chain links TRBV19 with TRBJ2-3, with no clear D. CDR1 LNHDA and CDR2 SQIVND come from the germline V gene (reference sequence). The CDR3 length is 12 residues. The V end lost 4 bases, the J end lost 0 bases, and 2 bases lay between the germline ends. CDR3 nucleotides: TGTGCCAGTAGTACTAGCACAGATACGCAGTATTTT. Encoded protein: CASSTSTDTQYF.

The chain has TRBV19 and TRBJ1-6; D possibly corresponds to TRBD1 (5 bases). V lost 8 bases to trimming and J lost 7 bases, with 15 bases between them. This CDR3 region has 14 residues. Germline CDR1 reads LNHDA; CDR2 reads SQIVND (reference sequence). DNA for the CDR3: TGTGCCAGTCAGAGGAACCAGGGCAATTCACCCCTCCACTTT. Its protein is CASQRNQGNSPLHF.

The chain has TRBV18 and TRBJ1-1; 7 positions match TRBD1. From germline, CDR1 is KGHSH and CDR2 LQKENI. Losses at the gene ends were 4 bases for V and 2 bases for J; bases not matched to a gene: 4. This CDR3 is built from 14 residues. The chain's CDR3 is CASSLDRTNTEAFF. The CDR3 DNA reads as TGTGCCAGCTCACTGGACAGGACTAACACTGAAGCTTTCTTT.

The gene calls are TRBV10-3 and TRBJ1-1; 10 bases align to TRBD1. This CDR3 has 14 residues. Looked up from germline, CDR1 is ENHRY and CDR2 is SYGVKD. The ends lost 3 bases at V and 6 bases at J; junction bases unmatched: 4. CDR3 residues: CAISDRGQGAEAFF. The CDR3 DNA follows: TGTGCCATCAGTGACCGCGGACAGGGGGCTGAAGCTTTCTTT.

This chain joins TRBV7-9 and TRBJ1-1, with 7 nucleotides matching TRBD1. The CDR3 totals 17 residues. Trimming took 3 bases from V and 0 from J; bases not matched to a gene: 10. Germline loops: CDR1 SEHNR, CDR2 FQNEAQ (reference sequence). CDR3 nucleotides: TGTGCCAGCAGCTTGGCGCAGACAGGGTCCATGAACACTGAAGCTTTCTTT. Translation gives CASSLAQTGSMNTEAFF.

The rearrangement uses TRBV6-6 and TRBJ2-2, with 9 bases aligning to TRBD1. Germline CDR1 MNHNY, CDR2 SVGAGI (reference sequence). The CDR3 loop spans 14 amino acids. V was pared by 6 bases and J by 8 bases, with 7 bases of the junction left unmatched. The CDR3 loop is CASRRDRAEGELFF. DNA for the CDR3: TGTGCCAGCAGAAGGGACAGGGCGGAGGGGGAGCTGTTTTTT.

The CDR3 nucleotides are TGTGCCAGCAGCGTAGGAATAGACAGCAGGCAAGGCTACACCTTC. Protein product: CASSVGIDSRQGYTF. This chain links TRBV9 with TRBJ1-2; D may be TRBD1 (5 bases). CDR1 SGDLS and CDR2 YYNGEE come from the germline V gene. Trimming cost V 0 bases and J 8 bases, with 17 bases left between them. The CDR3 has 15 residues.

The chain combines TRBV6-2 or TRBV6-3 with TRBJ1-5; D is undetermined. Germline V gives CDR1 MNHEY, CDR2 SVGEGT. Trimming left V 3 bases short and J 6 bases short, with 6 bases between. The CDR3 has 12 amino acids. The CDR3 reads CASSYGTQPQHF. The CDR3 bases are TGTGCCAGCAGTTATGGCACTCAGCCCCAGCATTTT.

The chain recombines TRBV10-2 with TRBJ2-7; D ambiguous. V was shortened by 4 bases and J by 3 bases, with 10 bases between the two germline ends. The CDR3 totals 13 residues. Germline V gene sequence: CDR1 WSHSY, CDR2 SAAADI. The chain's CDR3 is CASSVQNFYEQYF. The CDR3 nucleotides are TGCGCCAGCAGTGTGCAGAATTTCTACGAGCAGTACTTC.

V usage is TRBV11-1 and J usage is TRBJ1-2; 7 positions match TRBD1. J was trimmed by 0 bases and V by 5 bases; bases with no gene match: 6. CDR1 and CDR2 (germline): SGHAT, FQDESV (reference sequence). The CDR3 length is 15 residues. CDR3 amino acids: CASSPSGTANYGYTF. The CDR3 DNA sequence: TGTGCCAGCAGCCCATCCGGGACAGCTAACTATGGCTACACCTTC.

In this sample, this clone turned up once. The chain uses TRBV19 and TRBJ1-2, with D possibly TRBD1 on 6 matching bases. CDR3 length: 16 amino acids. Trimming cost V 5 bases and J 7 bases, with 23 bases left between them. The germline V gene encodes CDR1 LNHDA and CDR2 SQIVND (reference sequence). CDR3 nucleotide sequence: TGTGCCAGTAGTTCACCGTATCGGGGGGCAGTTGGTGGCTACACCTTC. Amino acids: CASSSPYRGAVGGYTF.

The chain uses TRBV6-5 and TRBJ2-7; 8 positions agree with TRBD2. V trimming: 7 bases; J trimming: 6 bases; junction bases outside the gene matches: 5. Germline loops: CDR1 MNHEY, CDR2 SVGAGI. The CDR3 sequence is 12 residues long. The CDR3 nucleotides read TGTGCCAGCACTGCGGGAGGACGCGAGCAGTACTTC. Its protein product is CASTAGGREQYF.

This clone was picked up a small number of times. The chain couples TRBV10-3 to TRBJ1-3, with D unresolved. The CDR3 consists of 13 residues. CDR1 ENHRY and CDR2 SYGVKD come from the germline V gene. The V end was cut by 6 bases, the J end by 4 bases, with 10 bases between. The CDR3 region is CAIRKSMGNTIYF. DNA of the CDR3: TGTGCCATCAGGAAGAGTATGGGAAACACCATATATTTT.

This clone occurred once. This sequence joins TRBV7-9 and TRBJ2-3, with D perhaps matching TRBD2 (5 bases). V was trimmed by 6 bases and J by 1 base, leaving 14 bases between them. CDR1 is SEHNR and CDR2 is FQNEAQ in the germline V gene (reference sequence). The CDR3 is 15 amino acids. The CDR3, as DNA: TGTGCCAGCAGTTCAGGCAGCGGACGCACAGATACGCAGTATTTT. This codes for CASSSGSGRTDTQYF.

The chain joins TRBV4-3 to TRBJ1-2, with 7 nucleotides matching TRBD1. V shed 4 bases, J shed 1 base, and the junction held 9 bases outside the gene matches. This CDR3 has 16 amino acids. From germline, CDR1 is LGHNA and CDR2 YSLEER. The CDR3 bases are TGCGCCAGCAGCCCCCAGGGGGGCAGTAGTAACTATGGCTACACCTTC. Amino acids: CASSPQGGSSNYGYTF.

V is TRBV7-2 and J is TRBJ2-5; 8 bases agree with TRBD2. CDR3 length equals 14 residues. Germline V CDR1 and CDR2: SGHTA, FQGNSA. V lost 3 bases to trimming and J lost 3 bases; unmatched junction nucleotides: 3. CDR3 nucleotides: TGTGCCAGCAGCTTGAATAGCGGGAAAGAGACCCAGTACTTC. Translating it yields CASSLNSGKETQYF.

The chain employs TRBV3-1 (or the pseudogene TRBV3-2) and TRBJ1-2, with 10 positions matching TRBD1. Germline CDR1 LGHDT, CDR2 YNNKEL (reference sequence). The length of the CDR3 is 15 residues. The V gene end was trimmed by 6 bases and the J gene end by 7 bases; junction bases not matched to a gene: 11. CDR3 bases: TGTGCCAGCAGACACGGGGACAGGGGTTTGGGTGGCTACACCTTC. This gives the protein CASRHGDRGLGGYTF.

This chain links TRBV5-1 with TRBJ1-3; D might be TRBD1 (5 bases). V was pared by 0 bases and J by 0 bases, with 7 bases between. This CDR3 contains 15 residues. Germline-derived CDR1 and CDR2 are SGHRS and YFSETQ. The CDR3 nucleotides are TGCGCCAGCAGCTTGGAGGGGTCCTCTGGAAACACCATATATTTT. Protein product: CASSLEGSSGNTIYF.

The chain is built from TRBV4-2 and TRBJ2-2; the D gene is possibly TRBD2 (7 bases). This CDR3 has 15 amino acids. CDR1 and CDR2 from the germline V gene are LGHNA and YNFKEQ. Deletions cut 0 bases from V and 5 bases from J, with 10 bases between. CDR3 coding DNA: TGTGCCAGCAGCCAAGAGGGGGGGCGTACCGGGGAGCTGTTTTTT. The encoded protein is CASSQEGGRTGELFF.

This chain links TRBV2 with TRBJ2-5, with D possibly TRBD1 on 5 matching bases. From germline, CDR1 is SNHLY and CDR2 FYNNEI. This CDR3 is 13 amino acids long. The V gene lost 6 bases and the J gene lost 2 bases, with 10 bases spanning the gap. CDR3: CASRLAGQETQYF. CDR3 nucleotides: TGTGCCAGCAGGTTGGCAGGGCAAGAGACCCAGTACTTC.

The chain couples TRBV5-1 to TRBJ1-2; 8 positions agree with TRBD1. Germline V CDR1 and CDR2: SGHRS, YFSETQ. V shed 3 bases, J shed 6 bases, and the junction held 7 bases outside the gene matches. The CDR3 covers 14 residues. The CDR3 loop is CASSSYQGANGYTF. CDR3 in DNA: TGCGCCAGCAGCTCCTATCAGGGGGCTAATGGCTACACCTTC. Using reference TRBV5-1 and TRBJ1-2 for the parts outside the CDR3, the full variable domain is KAGVTQTPRYLIKTRGQQVTLSCSPISGHRSVSWYQQTPGQGLQFLFEYFSETQRNKGNFPGRFSGRQFSNSRSEMNVSTLELGDSALYLCASSSYQGANGYTFGSGTRLTVV.

The genes are TRBV29-1 and TRBJ2-3; no firm D call. CDR1 and CDR2 from the germline V gene are SQVTM and ANQGSEA. This CDR3 is built from 14 residues. Trimming took 6 bases from V and 0 from J, leaving 13 bases between them. The CDR3 DNA reads TGCAGCGTAGCCCGTGAGTTTAGCACAGATACGCAGTATTTT. The encoded protein is CSVAREFSTDTQYF.